This TCR beta chain came from a study of blood T cell repertoires in COVID-19. Study details: Spain, Italy and the United States supplied samples that represented acute and convalescent COVID-19.

Per the authors' pipeline: Scientists estimated how many nucleated cells there were by amplifying reference gene primers. Clones were sequenced by immunoSEQ multiplex PCR, and TCRdb holds only the in-frame ones, with some missing. V, J and clone size reflect that table, while D and trimming were determined from the DNA. This table holds roughly 260,000 clones, roughly 86% found once. Donors of Cohort 3 who recovered were those that had two negative PCRs, clearance, or symptom resolution. Germline-derived CDR1 and CDR2 are SQVTM and ANQGSEA. This CDR3 is 14 amino acids long. V lost 0 bases, J lost 4 bases, and 10 bases lay in between.

This sequence joins TRBV29-1 and TRBJ1-3; D gene uncertain. The sequence was collected from a woman aged 18-29 years who had recovered from COVID-19. Sequenced sample: PBMCs or T cells enriched from blood (not recorded which). As DNA, the CDR3 is TGCAGCGTTGAAGATGGAAGGGAGGGAAACACCATATATTTT. Protein product: CSVEDGREGNTIYF.